A selection of T cell receptor beta chains follows, all from one sample in a study of cytomegalovirus exposure and HLA in healthy donors. Produced via immunoSEQ multiplex PCR; TCRdb's table is partial and in-frame only. The sample lists about 250,000 clones, around 80% seen once, with 0.47% in the top ten. Sample: PBMCs. These receptors were taken from a boy between 10 and 17 years old in good health and CMV-seronegative. CDR3s include the opening cysteine and the closing phenylalanine or tryptophan. A D gene is named only where the DNA matches it firmly. The size of a clone is reported for some rows only, either as once, few or many, or as a class for expanded clones.

abundance	v_gene	j_gene	d_gene	CDR3aa	CDR3nt
few	TRBV27	TRBJ2-7	NA	CASSTRDSKYEQYF	TGTGCCAGCAGTACCCGGGACTCCAAATACGAGCAGTACTTC
NA	TRBV6-4	TRBJ1-2	TRBD1	CASRDTGGGYTF	TGTGCCAGCAGAGACACAGGGGGCGGCTACACCTTC
NA	TRBV7-9	TRBJ2-7	TRBD1	CASSPRYRGHEQYF	TGTGCCAGCAGCCCTCGCTACAGGGGACACGAGCAGTACTTC
NA	TRBV27	TRBJ2-3	NA	CASSGIGGADTQYF	TGTGCCAGCAGTGGTATCGGAGGCGCAGATACGCAGTATTTT
NA	TRBV12-5	TRBJ1-2	TRBD1	CASGRDRVYYGYTF	TGTGCTAGTGGAAGGGACAGGGTCTACTATGGCTACACCTTC
NA	TRBV5-1	TRBJ2-1	TRBD2	CASSLRSGSGNNEQFF	TGCGCCAGCAGCTTGAGATCTGGCAGCGGGAACAATGAGCAGTTCTTC
NA	TRBV7-8	TRBJ2-5	NA	CASSFQASSETQYF	TGTGCCAGCAGCTTCCAGGCGTCATCTGAGACCCAGTACTTC
NA	TRBV6-1	TRBJ1-2	NA	CASIEGSGDGYTF	TGTGCCAGCATAGAAGGCTCAGGGGATGGCTACACCTTC
once	TRBV5-1	TRBJ2-2	TRBD2	CASSFLRGSGMNTGELFF	TGCGCCAGCAGCTTCCTGCGGGGTAGCGGGATGAACACCGGGGAGCTGTTTTTT
NA	TRBV6-6	TRBJ2-1	NA	CASSYSSYNEQFF	TGTGCCAGCAGTTATTCTTCCTACAATGAGCAGTTCTTC
NA	TRBV19	TRBJ1-4	NA	CASSIGYANEKLFF	TGTGCCAGTAGTATAGGCTATGCTAATGAAAAACTGTTTTTT
NA	TRBV18	TRBJ2-2	NA	CASSPANTGELFF	TGTGCCAGCTCACCCGCGAACACCGGGGAGCTGTTTTTT
NA	TRBV10-3	TRBJ1-3	TRBD1	CAISDGTGEANF	TGTGCCATCAGTGATGGGACAGGGGAGGCAAATTTT
NA	TRBV5-1	TRBJ2-3	TRBD2	CASSSTSGTDTQYF	TGCGCCAGCAGCTCGACTAGCGGCACAGATACGCAGTATTTT
NA	TRBV25-1	TRBJ1-2	NA	CASSDNVRPFDGYTF	TGTGCCAGCAGTGATAACGTCAGGCCATTTGATGGCTACACCTTC
NA	TRBV7-2	TRBJ2-4	TRBD1	CASSLLYRGDIQYF	TGTGCCAGCAGCTTACTATACAGGGGGGACATTCAGTACTTC
NA	TRBV4-2	TRBJ2-2	TRBD2	CASSQGLAVNTGELFF	TGTGCCAGCAGCCAAGGTCTAGCGGTAAACACCGGGGAGCTGTTTTTT
NA	TRBV5-4	TRBJ2-7	NA	CASSATPGHQYEQYF	TGTGCCAGCAGCGCGACGCCGGGACACCAGTACGAGCAGTACTTC
once	TRBV2	TRBJ2-6	NA	CASRGLPGANVLTF	TGTGCCAGCAGGGGGCTGCCTGGGGCCAACGTCCTGACTTTC
NA	TRBV18	TRBJ2-1	TRBD2	CASSRLAESSYNEQFF	TGTGCCAGCTCAAGACTAGCGGAAAGCTCCTACAATGAGCAGTTCTTC